Sequencing of this TCR beta chain was carried out in a study of blood T cell repertoires in COVID-19. Study-level background: Samples of COVID-19 (acute and convalescent) were obtained from the United States, Italy and Spain. Sources were T cells, B-cell-depleted T cells, or PBMCs; the material itself was cDNA or gDNA.

Trimming cost V 1 base and J 4 bases, with 5 bases left between them. The CDR3 totals 13 residues. Germline CDR1 LGHDT, CDR2 YNNKEL (reference sequence). Per the original data handling: It was from reference gene primer amplification that nucleated cell counts were estimated. TCRdb's table, derived via immunoSEQ multiplex PCR, lists solely in-frame clones and lacks some. V, J and clone size are those of that table, while D and trimming were read from the DNA. This sample has 110,000 or so clones, with approximately 84% found just once. Sequenced input: peripheral blood. The rearrangement uses TRBV3-1 (or the pseudogene TRBV3-2) and TRBJ2-1, with D unclear. The TCR comes from a woman in her thirties or forties with acute or convalescent COVID-19. The CDR3 nucleotides read TGTGCCAGCAGCCAAGGGCCTTACAATGAGCAGTTCTTC. Protein: CASSQGPYNEQFF.